A selection of T cell receptor beta chains follows, all from one sample in a study of CD8+ T cells in alopecia areata. Measured with immunoSEQ multiplex PCR; TCRdb has only the in-frame clones, and not every one. The sample lists some 200,000 clones; 59% were seen once. The material sequenced was CD4+ T cells sorted from blood, taken at week 0. Receptors originate from a human donor with alopecia areata. CDR3s include the opening cysteine and the closing phenylalanine or tryptophan. Each record gives: clone size, V gene, D gene, J gene, CDR3 DNA, CDR3 protein. The D gene is left open where the match is weak. A row's size may be missing; if present it is once, few, many or a size class.

>once|TRBV9|TRBD1|TRBJ1-2
TGTGCCAGCAGCCCGACAGGGACTTATGGCTACACCTTC
CASSPTGTYGYTF
>-|TRBV27|TRBD2|TRBJ2-2
TGTGCCAGCAGTTCACTAGCGGGGATGGGCGGGGAGCTGTTTTTT
CASSSLAGMGGELFF
>few|TRBV10-3|TRBD1|TRBJ1-1
TGTGCCATCATGGGACAGGGGGACACTGAAGCTTTCTTT
CAIMGQGDTEAFF
>-|TRBV30|-|TRBJ1-1
TGTGCCTGGAGGACGAACACTGAAGCTTTCTTT
CAWRTNTEAFF
>-|TRBV25-1|-|TRBJ1-2
TGTGCCAGCGTATCGTGGGGGGATGGCTACACCTTC
CASVSWGDGYTF
>-|TRBV5-1|-|TRBJ2-3
TGCGCCAGCAGGTCGGAAGATACGCAGTATTTT
CASRSEDTQYF
>few|TRBV5-6|-|TRBJ2-7
TGTGCCAGCAGCTTGGTTGGTGCGCGTCCTGGCGGCGAGCAGTACTTC
CASSLVGARPGGEQYF
>-|TRBV18|-|TRBJ1-1
TGTGCCAGCTCACCATCCGCACAGGGTAGCACTGAAGCTTTCTTT
CASSPSAQGSTEAFF
>-|TRBV4-1|-|TRBJ2-4
TGCGCCAGCAGCAGGACAGAGGGCAAAAACATTCAGTACTTC
CASSRTEGKNIQYF
>-|TRBV29-1|-|TRBJ2-3
TGCAGCGTTGAAAGGGGAAGCACAGATACGCAGTATTTT
CSVERGSTDTQYF
>-|TRBV10-3|-|TRBJ1-6
TGTGCCATCAGTGACAACAACGCAGGCTCCTATAATTCACCCCTCCACTTT
CAISDNNAGSYNSPLHF
>-|TRBV12-5|-|TRBJ2-7
TGTGCTAGTGGTCTCGTCTGGTCACAGCAGTACTTC
CASGLVWSQQYF
>-|TRBV29-1|TRBD1|TRBJ2-7
TGCAGCGGCCGGACAGGGTCGACCTACGAGCAGTACTTC
CSGRTGSTYEQYF
>-|TRBV30|-|TRBJ2-7
TGTGCCTGGAGTGTAAGGGCCGCCGAGCAGTACTTC
CAWSVRAAEQYF
>-|TRBV7-2|TRBD1|TRBJ2-3
TGTGCCAGCAGCCCGGGACAGACGCAGTATTTT
CASSPGQTQYF
>-|TRBV30|TRBD1|TRBJ2-7
TGTGCCGGACAGGGATCATGGGAGCAGTACTTC
CAGQGSWEQYF
>-|TRBV25-1|TRBD2|TRBJ2-3
TGTGCCAGCCGTGGTCTCGGGGGGACAGATACGCAGTATTTT
CASRGLGGTDTQYF
>-|TRBV7-2|-|TRBJ2-7
TGTGCCAGCAGCTCTCCGGGGAGGAGGCCTACCTCCTACGAGCAGTACTTC
CASSSPGRRPTSYEQYF
>-|TRBV6-5|TRBD2|TRBJ2-1
TGTGCCAGCAGTTACGAACTAGCGGGGGGGGCCTGGCAGTTCTTC
CASSYELAGGAWQFF
>few|TRBV5-8|-|TRBJ1-1
TGTGCCAGCACCCTTCTCCAGGGGAACACTGAAGCTTTCTTT
CASTLLQGNTEAFF
>-|TRBV5-1|TRBD1|TRBJ2-1
TGCGCCAGCAGCCCACAGGGGAGCTCCTACAATGAGCAGTTCTTC
CASSPQGSSYNEQFF
>few|TRBV30|-|TRBJ2-6
TGTGCCTGGAGTCCTAGAGGTATCGAGGCTGGGGCCAACGTCCTGACTTTC
CAWSPRGIEAGANVLTF
>few|TRBV29-1|-|TRBJ1-4
TGCAGCGTTGGGTTGAGGGGTGCTAATGAAAAACTGTTTTTT
CSVGLRGANEKLFF
>-|TRBV2|-|TRBJ2-7
TGTGCCAGCCGACGGGACGGCTCCTACGAGCAGTACTTC
CASRRDGSYEQYF
>few|TRBV14|-|TRBJ1-4
TGTGCCAGCAGCCAAGTGGGCAGACTGTTTTTT
CASSQVGRLFF
>-|TRBV5-6|-|TRBJ2-2
TGTGCCAGCAGCCTAGACACCGATGTCGGGGAGCTGTTTTTT
CASSLDTDVGELFF
>-|TRBV30|-|TRBJ1-1
TGTGCCTGGACCCGGACAGCCGAGGGTACTGAAGCTTTCTTT
CAWTRTAEGTEAFF
>few|TRBV11-1|TRBD1|TRBJ2-5
TGTGCCAGCAGCTTATCCAGGACAGGGGGCGAAGAGACCCAGTACTTC
CASSLSRTGGEETQYF
>-|TRBV2|TRBD1|TRBJ1-2
TGTGCCAGCAGTGATCGGGACAGGTACTATGGCTACACCTTC
CASSDRDRYYGYTF
>-|TRBV5-6|-|TRBJ2-6
TGTGCCAGCAACCCGGGACTGCACTCTGGGGCCAACGTCCTGACTTTC
CASNPGLHSGANVLTF
>-|TRBV25-1|-|TRBJ1-5
TGTGCCAGCAGTAGAGGGAATCAGCCCCAGCATTTT
CASSRGNQPQHF
>few|TRBV30|-|TRBJ1-5
TGTGCCTGGAGTGTAATGGACAGTAGCAATCAGCCCCAGCATTTT
CAWSVMDSSNQPQHF
>-|TRBV15|-|TRBJ2-7
TGTGCCACCAGCAGAGATCTTGGGATCAAGGCGCTAGAGCAGTACTTC
CATSRDLGIKALEQYF
>few|TRBV19|-|TRBJ2-5
TGTGCCAGTAGTATCTCCGGGGGGCGCGAAGAGACCCAGTACTTC
CASSISGGREETQYF
>-|TRBV29-1|-|TRBJ1-5
TGCAGCGTTGTAGGCGGTCAGCCCCAGCATTTT
CSVVGGQPQHF
>-|TRBV10-3|-|TRBJ2-7
TGTGCCATCAGTGAGTCGAGTCAGGGATTGAGCGAGCAGTACTTC
CAISESSQGLSEQYF
>-|TRBV29-1|-|TRBJ1-2
TGCAGCGTTTCCTCCGCTAACTATGGCTACACCTTC
CSVSSANYGYTF
>-|TRBV27|-|TRBJ2-5
TGTGCCAGCAGTTTGGGTGGGAGTCAAGGAGAGACCCAGTACTTC
CASSLGGSQGETQYF
>-|TRBV11-2|-|TRBJ1-1
TGTGCCAGCAGCTTAGAGTTATACAGTGAAGCTTTCTTT
CASSLELYSEAFF
>few|TRBV6-1|TRBD2|TRBJ2-7
TGTGCCAGCAGTGAACTAGTGACGGGAGGCTACGAGCAGTACTTC
CASSELVTGGYEQYF
>few|TRBV7-2|-|TRBJ2-2
TGTGCCAGCAGCCCGCCAAAGAGCGGGGAGCTGTTTTTT
CASSPPKSGELFF
>-|TRBV6-5|-|TRBJ2-3
TGTGCCAGCAGTTACCGTGAGGGAGATACGCAGTATTTT
CASSYREGDTQYF
>-|TRBV19|-|TRBJ2-5
TGTGCCAGTAGTCGGGGGTTGGAGACCCAGTACTTC
CASSRGLETQYF
>-|TRBV5-1|-|TRBJ2-2
TGCGCCAGCAAGACAGGAGCGGGTCCAACCGGGGAGCTGTTTTTT
CASKTGAGPTGELFF
>-|TRBV29-1|TRBD1|TRBJ2-2
TGCAGCGTCTTAGGACAGGGGAGCACCGGGGAGCTGTTTTTT
CSVLGQGSTGELFF
>-|TRBV30|-|TRBJ2-2
TGTGCCTGGAGTGTACAGGTTGGGGCCGGGGAGCTGTTTTTT
CAWSVQVGAGELFF
>-|TRBV4-1|-|TRBJ2-3
TGCGCCAGCAGCCAAGGACAGAATCCCACAGATACGCAGTATTTT
CASSQGQNPTDTQYF
>few|TRBV29-1|-|TRBJ2-7
TGCAGCGTCTCGTATGTGAGCGAGCAGTACTTC
CSVSYVSEQYF
>-|TRBV4-2|-|TRBJ2-5
TGTGCCAGCACCGCAGATCGGGACAACCAAGAGACCCAGTACTTC
CASTADRDNQETQYF
>-|TRBV4-1|-|TRBJ2-5
TGCGCCAGCAGCCAAGATACAGGGGCGGGAGAGGAGACCCAGTACTTC
CASSQDTGAGEETQYF
>once|TRBV30|TRBD1|TRBJ1-6
TGTGCCTGGAGTGTAAACAGGGGGAATTCACCCCTCCACTTT
CAWSVNRGNSPLHF
>-|TRBV7-2|-|TRBJ1-1
TGTGCCAGCAGCTCCCACCGGGGCTTGAGCGCTGAAGCTTTCTTT
CASSSHRGLSAEAFF
>-|TRBV6-5|TRBD1|TRBJ1-5
TGTGCCAGCAGGCTTGACAGGGGGGGCAATCAGCCCCAGCATTTT
CASRLDRGGNQPQHF